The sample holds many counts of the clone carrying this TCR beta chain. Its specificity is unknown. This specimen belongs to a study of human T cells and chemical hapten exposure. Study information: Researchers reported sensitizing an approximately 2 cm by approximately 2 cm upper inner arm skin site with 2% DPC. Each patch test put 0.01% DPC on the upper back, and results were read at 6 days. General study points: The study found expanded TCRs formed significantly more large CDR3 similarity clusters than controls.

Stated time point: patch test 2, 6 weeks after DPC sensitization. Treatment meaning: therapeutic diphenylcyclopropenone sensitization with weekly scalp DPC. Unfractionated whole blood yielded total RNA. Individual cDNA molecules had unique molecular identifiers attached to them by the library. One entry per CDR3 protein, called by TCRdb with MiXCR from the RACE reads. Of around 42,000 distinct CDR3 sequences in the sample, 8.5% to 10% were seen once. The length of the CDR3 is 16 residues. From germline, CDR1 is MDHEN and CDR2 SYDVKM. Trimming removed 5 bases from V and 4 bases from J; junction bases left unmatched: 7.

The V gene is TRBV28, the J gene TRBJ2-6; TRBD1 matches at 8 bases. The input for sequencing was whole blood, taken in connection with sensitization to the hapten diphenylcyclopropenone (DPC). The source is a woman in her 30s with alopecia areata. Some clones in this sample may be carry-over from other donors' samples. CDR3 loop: CASSLNRGSGANVLTF. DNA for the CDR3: TGTGCCAGCAGTCTGAACAGGGGGTCCGGGGCCAACGTCCTGACTTTC. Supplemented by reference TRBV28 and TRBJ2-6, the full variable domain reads DVKVTQSSRYLVKRTGEKVFLECVQDMDHENMFWYRQDPGLGLRLIYFSYDVKMKEKGDIPEGYSVSREKKERFSLILESASTNQTSMYLCASSLNRGSGANVLTFGAGSRLTVL.